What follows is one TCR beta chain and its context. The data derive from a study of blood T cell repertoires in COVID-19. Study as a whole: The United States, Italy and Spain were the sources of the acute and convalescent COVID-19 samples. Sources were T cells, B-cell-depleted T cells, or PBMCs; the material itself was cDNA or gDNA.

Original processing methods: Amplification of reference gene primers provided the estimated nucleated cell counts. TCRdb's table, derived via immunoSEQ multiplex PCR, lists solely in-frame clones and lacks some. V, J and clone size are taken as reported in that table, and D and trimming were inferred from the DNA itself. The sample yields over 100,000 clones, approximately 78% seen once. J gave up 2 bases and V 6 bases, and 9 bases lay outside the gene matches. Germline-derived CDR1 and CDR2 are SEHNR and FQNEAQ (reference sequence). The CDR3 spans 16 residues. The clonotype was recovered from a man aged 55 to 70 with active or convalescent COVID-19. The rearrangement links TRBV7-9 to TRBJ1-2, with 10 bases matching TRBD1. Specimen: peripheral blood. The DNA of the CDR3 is TGTGCCAGCAGGCCCCCTTCGGGACAGGGGAACTATGGCTACACCTTC. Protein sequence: CASRPPSGQGNYGYTF.